The 23 T cell receptor beta chains given below trace back to one sample, sequenced in a study of T cell repertoires in cytomegalovirus infection. TCRdb used MiXCR to reprocess the reads, holding one entry per CDR3 protein. The table lists more than 650,000 distinct CDR3 sequences, approximately 34% of them singletons. The specimen sequenced was PBMCs. The receptor set was obtained from a human donor in good health (CMV status not recorded). Some clones in this sample may be carry-over from other donors' samples.

The gene calls are TRBV28 and TRBJ1-1; D possibly corresponds to TRBD1 (5 bases). V gave up 4 bases and J gave up 4 bases, with 19 bases separating them. The CDR3 runs to 16 residues. Germline V CDR1 and CDR2: MDHEN, SYDVKM. The CDR3 coding sequence is TGTGCCAGCAGTTCCCCCGCCGGGGGAGGGAGCACTGAAGCTTTCTTT. This encodes CASSSPAGGGSTEAFF. The full variable domain, its missing parts supplied by reference TRBV28 and TRBJ1-1, is DVKVTQSSRYLVKRTGEKVFLECVQDMDHENMFWYRQDPGLGLRLIYFSYDVKMKEKGDIPEGYSVSREKKERFSLILESASTNQTSMYLCASSSPAGGGSTEAFFGQGTRLTVV.

The gene calls are TRBV27 and TRBJ2-2, with a possible D match to TRBD2 (6 bases). Trimming cost V 6 bases and J 2 bases, with 16 bases left between them. This CDR3 comprises 16 residues. Germline V lookup: CDR1 MNHEY, CDR2 SMNVEV (reference sequence). DNA for the CDR3: TGTGCCAGCAGAACCCCCGGACTAATAAACACCGGGGAGCTGTTTTTT. Encoded protein: CASRTPGLINTGELFF.

The rearrangement links TRBV15 to TRBJ2-7; TRBD2 might be the D (5 bases). The germline V gene has CDR1 LNHNV and CDR2 YYDKDF (reference sequence). V shed 0 bases and J shed 3 bases, with 18 bases lying between them. The CDR3 covers 17 residues. The CDR3 protein is CATSRDFGAGRVYEQYF. The CDR3 DNA sequence: TGTGCCACCAGCAGAGATTTTGGCGCTGGGAGAGTCTACGAGCAGTACTTC.

This clonotype turned up a few times. This sequence joins TRBV10-1 and TRBJ2-7; 7 bases line up with TRBD1. J was trimmed by 6 bases and V by 7 bases; bases with no gene match: 6. The CDR3 loop spans 12 amino acids. CDR1 WNHNN and CDR2 SYGVQD come from the germline V gene (reference sequence). The CDR3 protein is CASMQGDIEQYF. The CDR3 nucleotides are TGCGCCAGCATGCAGGGGGACATCGAGCAGTACTTC.

At least ten counts were recorded for this clonotype. The chain combines TRBV7-9 with TRBJ2-6; 11 bases are a match to TRBD2. The CDR3 totals 18 residues. Trimming at V came to 5 bases and at J to 1 base, leaving 7 bases not matched to a gene. Germline loops: CDR1 SEHNR, CDR2 FQNEAQ (reference sequence). The CDR3 sequence is CASSPTSGSLSGANVLTF. The CDR3 nucleotides are TGTGCCAGCAGCCCTACTAGCGGGAGTCTTTCTGGGGCCAACGTCCTGACTTTC.

This clonotype was seen a few times. The CDR3: CASSRPGQGAQRQYF. CDR3 sequence (DNA): TGTGCCAGCAGTCGCCCGGGACAGGGGGCGCAGAGGCAGTACTTC. This chain links TRBV28 with TRBJ2-7; 12 nucleotides match TRBD1. Germline CDR1 reads MDHEN; CDR2 reads SYDVKM. The CDR3 loop spans 15 amino acids. Germline trimming cut 5 bases from V and 9 bases from J; bases unmatched to any gene: 11.

V gene TRBV5-1 combines with J gene TRBJ2-5, with D possibly TRBD1 on 5 matching bases. This CDR3 region has 13 residues. Trimming stripped 4 bases from V and 5 bases from J, with 12 bases between. The germline gives CDR1 SGHRS, CDR2 YFSETQ. CDR3 coding DNA: TGCGCCAGCAGCAGGGGCGGTTCGGAGACCCAGTACTTC. Its translation: CASSRGGSETQYF.

The V call is TRBV20-1, the J call TRBJ2-3; D is perhaps TRBD1 (6 bases). CDR3 length equals 15 residues. Germline CDR1 and CDR2: DFQATT and SNEGSKA (reference sequence). V lost 3 bases and J lost 0, with 13 bases in between. CDR3 nucleotides: TGCAGTGCTAGTGGCAGGGGCAGAAGCACAGATACGCAGTATTTT. Protein sequence: CSASGRGRSTDTQYF.

The CDR3 coding sequence is TGTGCCAGCAGTTCGGACACCCTCTATCAGCCCCAGCATTTT. Translating it yields CASSSDTLYQPQHF. The genes are TRBV28 and TRBJ1-5; possibly TRBD1 for D (5 bases). The germline CDR1 and CDR2 sequences are MDHEN and SYDVKM. V was pared by 4 bases and J by 5 bases, with 12 bases between. This CDR3 region has 14 residues.

The rearrangement joins TRBV7-8 to TRBJ2-7; D possibly matches TRBD1 or TRBD2 (6 bases each). CDR3 length: 13 amino acids. The V end was cut by 7 bases, the J end by 6 bases, with 16 bases between. CDR1 is SGHVS and CDR2 is FQNEAQ in the germline V gene. The CDR3 spells CASTPPGGREQYF. As DNA, the CDR3 is TGTGCCAGCACCCCCCCCGGGGGCCGCGAGCAGTACTTC.

This clonotype came up a few times. V is TRBV25-1 and J is TRBJ2-2; perhaps TRBD2 as D (5 bases). V dropped 9 bases and J dropped 4 bases, with 15 bases sitting between them. Germline-derived CDR1 and CDR2 are MGHDK and SYGVNS. The CDR3 is made up of 14 amino acids. The chain's CDR3 is CASRGQSGTGELFF. The CDR3 DNA follows: TGTGCCAGTCGGGGTCAAAGTGGCACCGGGGAGCTGTTTTTT.

The V gene is TRBV7-9, the J gene TRBJ2-1; D gene unclear. Germline assignment: CDR1 SEHNR and CDR2 FQNEAQ (reference sequence). Trimming stripped 1 base from V and 0 bases from J, with 13 bases between. The CDR3 has 17 amino acids. The CDR3 is CASSLVKDLRSYNEQFF. In DNA, the CDR3 is TGTGCCAGCAGCTTAGTGAAGGACCTCCGCTCCTACAATGAGCAGTTCTTC.

The chain employs TRBV29-1 and TRBJ2-7; D may match TRBD1 or TRBD2 (5 bases each). V dropped 7 bases and J dropped 3 bases, with 10 bases sitting between them. Looked up from germline, CDR1 is SQVTM and CDR2 is ANQGSEA. This CDR3 has 11 residues. CDR3 nucleotide sequence: TGCAGCGGGGGACGGGACTACGAGCAGTACTTC. This codes for CSGGRDYEQYF.

In its sample, this clonotype was seen a few times. The V and J genes are TRBV11-2 and TRBJ2-2, with D maybe TRBD2 (7 bases). Germline V CDR1 and CDR2: SGHAT, FQNNGV. The CDR3 has 15 residues. V lost 0 bases and J 7 bases, leaving 12 bases between the germline ends. In DNA, the CDR3 is TGTGCCAGCAGCTTAGAGGGGGGGCCCAACGGGGAGCTGTTTTTT. This sequence encodes CASSLEGGPNGELFF.

CDR3 DNA sequence: TGTGCCAGCAGCTTTGGAACGGGGGTTTCAGATACGCAGTATTTT. Its protein product is CASSFGTGVSDTQYF. The chain couples TRBV7-8 to TRBJ2-3, with D tentatively TRBD2 (6 bases). V was trimmed by 3 bases and J by 4 bases, leaving 14 bases between them. This CDR3 contains 15 residues. Germline CDR1 reads SGHVS; CDR2 reads FQNEAQ.

V is TRBV7-2 and J is TRBJ1-4, with 7 bases lining up with TRBD1. Trimming at V came to 5 bases and at J to 4 bases, leaving 7 bases not matched to a gene. CDR3 length: 15 residues. Germline loops: CDR1 SGHTA, CDR2 FQGNSA. DNA of the CDR3: TGTGCCAGCAGCCCGTCGACAGGGCTTAATGAAAAACTGTTTTTT. It yields the protein CASSPSTGLNEKLFF.

This clonotype has a handful of counts. The V gene is TRBV29-1, the J gene TRBJ2-7; D gene unclear. Germline assignment: CDR1 SQVTM and CDR2 ANQGSEA. V lost 4 bases to trimming and J lost 1 base, with 8 bases between them. This CDR3 has 12 amino acids. For the CDR3, the DNA is TGCAGCGTTGTTTCCTTGTCCTACGAGCAGTACTTC. This translates into CSVVSLSYEQYF.

This clonotype was seen only a few times. The V gene is TRBV19, the J gene TRBJ2-1, with no clear D. CDR1 and CDR2 from the germline V gene are LNHDA and SQIVND (reference sequence). This CDR3 has 13 amino acids. Trimming took 4 bases from V and 7 from J, leaving 11 bases between them. CDR3 nucleotide sequence: TGTGCCAGTAGTACTATGTGGGTTAATGAGCAGTTCTTC. The encoded protein is CASSTMWVNEQFF.

Written as DNA, the CDR3 is TGTGCCAGCAGTCCCGGGGGGGGTAGACGCTCTGGGGCCAACGTCCTGACTTTC. It specifies CASSPGGGRRSGANVLTF. The chain has TRBV28 and TRBJ2-6; 8 bases match TRBD2. The CDR3 is made up of 18 amino acids. Germline CDR1 is MDHEN and CDR2 is SYDVKM. Germline trimming cut 5 bases from V and 0 bases from J; bases unmatched to any gene: 9.

This clonotype has at least ten counts. The chain is built from TRBV7-8 and TRBJ2-7; 9 bases line up with TRBD1. V lost 4 bases and J lost 0; bases outside the gene matches: 4. Germline assignment: CDR1 SGHVS and CDR2 FQNEAQ. There are 15 residues in the CDR3. The CDR3 bases are TGTGCCAGCAGCTCCGGGACAGGGAGCTCCTACGAGCAGTACTTC. Protein product: CASSSGTGSSYEQYF.

This chain connects TRBV7-2 to TRBJ1-2, with D unresolved. The V and J ends lost 4 bases and 8 bases respectively, with 11 bases between them. CDR3 size: 12 residues. Germline V gene sequence: CDR1 SGHTA, CDR2 FQGNSA. Written as DNA, the CDR3 is TGTGCCAGCAGCTCTGACCTATCCGGCTACACCTTC. It is translated as CASSSDLSGYTF.

This clonotype was counted only a few times. The chain combines TRBV2 with TRBJ2-5, with D uncertain. V dropped 4 bases and J dropped 5 bases, with 11 bases sitting between them. The CDR3 covers 13 residues. In germline, CDR1 is SNHLY, CDR2 FYNNEI. The CDR3 sequence is CASSGEMGETQYF. CDR3 DNA: TGTGCCAGCAGTGGAGAAATGGGGGAGACCCAGTACTTC.

The CDR3 DNA reads as TGTGCCAGCAGCTTGGCGGGGACAGGGTCCGGCTCAGATACGCAGTATTTT. It yields the protein CASSLAGTGSGSDTQYF. The chain joins TRBV7-3 to TRBJ2-3; 9 bases are shared with TRBD1. The V gene's germline CDR1 is SGHTA and CDR2 FQGTGA. Unmatched junction bases numbered 11, after V lost 3 bases and J lost 4 bases. The CDR3 consists of 17 residues.